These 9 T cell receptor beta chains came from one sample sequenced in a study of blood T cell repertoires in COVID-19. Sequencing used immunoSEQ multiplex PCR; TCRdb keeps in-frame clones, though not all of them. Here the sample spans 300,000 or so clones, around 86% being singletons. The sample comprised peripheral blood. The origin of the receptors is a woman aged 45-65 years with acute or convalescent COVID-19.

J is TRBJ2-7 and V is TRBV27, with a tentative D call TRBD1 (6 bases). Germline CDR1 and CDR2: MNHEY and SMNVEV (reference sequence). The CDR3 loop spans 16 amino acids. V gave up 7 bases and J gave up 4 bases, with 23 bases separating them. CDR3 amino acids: CASTPPLGATLYEQYF. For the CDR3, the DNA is TGTGCCAGCACCCCCCCCTTGGGGGCGACACTATACGAGCAGTACTTC.

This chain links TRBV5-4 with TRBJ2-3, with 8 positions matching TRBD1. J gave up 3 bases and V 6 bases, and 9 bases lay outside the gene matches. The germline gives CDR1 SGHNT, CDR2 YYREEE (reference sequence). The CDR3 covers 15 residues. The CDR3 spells CASNFRTGRTDTQYF. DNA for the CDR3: TGTGCCAGCAACTTCCGGACAGGGAGGACAGATACGCAGTATTTT.

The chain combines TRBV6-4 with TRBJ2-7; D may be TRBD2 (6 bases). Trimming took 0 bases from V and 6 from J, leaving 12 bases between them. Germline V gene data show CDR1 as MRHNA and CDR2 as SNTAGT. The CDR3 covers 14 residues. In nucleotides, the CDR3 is TGTGCCAGCAGTGACTCGGGGGGTAGGTGCGAGCAGTACTTC. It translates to CASSDSGGRCEQYF.

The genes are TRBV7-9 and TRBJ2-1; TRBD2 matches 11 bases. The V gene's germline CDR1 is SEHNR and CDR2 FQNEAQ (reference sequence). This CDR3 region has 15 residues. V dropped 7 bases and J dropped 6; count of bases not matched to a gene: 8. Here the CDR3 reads CASIQLAGVSNEQFF. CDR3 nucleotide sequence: TGTGCCAGCATCCAACTAGCGGGAGTGAGCAATGAGCAGTTCTTC.

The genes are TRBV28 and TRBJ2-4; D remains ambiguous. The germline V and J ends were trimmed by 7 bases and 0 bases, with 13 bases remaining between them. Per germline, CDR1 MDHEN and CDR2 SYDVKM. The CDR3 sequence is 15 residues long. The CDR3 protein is CASTSSGLAKNIQYF. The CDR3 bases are TGTGCCAGCACCTCCTCCGGTCTAGCCAAAAACATTCAGTACTTC.

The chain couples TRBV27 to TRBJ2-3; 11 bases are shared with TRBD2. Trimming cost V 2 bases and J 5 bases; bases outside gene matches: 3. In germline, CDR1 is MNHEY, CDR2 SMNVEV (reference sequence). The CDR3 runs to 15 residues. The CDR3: CASSLVAGGLDTQYF. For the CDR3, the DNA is TGTGCCAGCAGTTTAGTAGCGGGAGGGTTAGATACGCAGTATTTT.

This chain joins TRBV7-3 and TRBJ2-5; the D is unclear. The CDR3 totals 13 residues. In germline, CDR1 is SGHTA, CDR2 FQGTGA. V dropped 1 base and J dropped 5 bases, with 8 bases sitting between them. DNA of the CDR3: TGTGCCAGCAGCTTAATATCCGGGGAGACCCAGTACTTC. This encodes CASSLISGETQYF.

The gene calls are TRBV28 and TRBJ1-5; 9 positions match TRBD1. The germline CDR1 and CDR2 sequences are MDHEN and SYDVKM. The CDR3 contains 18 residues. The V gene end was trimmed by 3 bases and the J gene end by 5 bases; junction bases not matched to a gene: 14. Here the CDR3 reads CASSFTQIRDRADQPQHF. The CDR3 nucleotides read TGTGCCAGCAGTTTCACGCAGATACGGGACAGGGCGGATCAGCCCCAGCATTTT.

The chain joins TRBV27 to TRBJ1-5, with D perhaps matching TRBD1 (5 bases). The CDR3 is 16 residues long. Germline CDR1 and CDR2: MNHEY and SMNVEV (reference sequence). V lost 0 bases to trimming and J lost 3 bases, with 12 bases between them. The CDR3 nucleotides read TGTGCCAGCAGTTTATCGACGTCAGGGATCAATCAGCCCCAGCATTTT. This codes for CASSLSTSGINQPQHF.